The sequence of this T cell receptor beta chain was determined in a study of cytomegalovirus exposure and HLA in healthy donors. Per the germline V gene, CDR1 is SGHTA and CDR2 is FQGTGA. Trimming pared 1 base from V and 1 base from J, leaving 7 bases between. CDR3 length equals 15 residues. PCR primers comprised 60 Vbeta and 13 Jbeta primers. Some clones are missing from TCRdb's copy, which holds only in-frame ones; the method was immunoSEQ multiplex PCR. The sample consists of around 200,000 clones, 77% of them appearing once. This clone was recorded only once. Sequencing used PBMCs. The chain links TRBV7-3 to TRBJ2-2; D gene uncertain. The TCR originated in an older woman in good health and CMV-seropositive. Written as DNA, the CDR3 is TGTGCCAGCAGCTTAAATCAGTTGAACACCGGGGAGCTGTTTTTT. Translated, it gives CASSLNQLNTGELFF.